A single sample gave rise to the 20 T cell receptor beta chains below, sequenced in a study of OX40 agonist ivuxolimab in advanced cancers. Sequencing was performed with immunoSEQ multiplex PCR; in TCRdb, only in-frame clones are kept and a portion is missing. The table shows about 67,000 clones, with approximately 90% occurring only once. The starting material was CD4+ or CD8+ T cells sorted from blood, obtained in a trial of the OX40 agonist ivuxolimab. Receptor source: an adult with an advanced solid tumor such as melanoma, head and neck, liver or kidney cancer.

The CDR3 nucleotides read TGTGCCAGCAGTCGGGCCGAAGGGGTTAGCACAGATACGCAGTATTTT. This encodes CASSRAEGVSTDTQYF. The chain joins TRBV4-2 to TRBJ2-3; a possible D gene is TRBD1 (5 bases). Germline V gene lookup returns CDR1 LGHNA and CDR2 YNFKEQ. V was clipped by 6 bases and J by 0 bases, with 16 bases between them. The CDR3 length is 16 residues.

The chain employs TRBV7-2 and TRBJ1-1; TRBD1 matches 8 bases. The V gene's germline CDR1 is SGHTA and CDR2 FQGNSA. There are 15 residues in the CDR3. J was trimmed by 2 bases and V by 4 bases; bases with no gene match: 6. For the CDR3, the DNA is TGTGCCAGCAGCTGGGGGGGACAGGCTAACACTGAAGCTTTCTTT. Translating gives CASSWGGQANTEAFF.

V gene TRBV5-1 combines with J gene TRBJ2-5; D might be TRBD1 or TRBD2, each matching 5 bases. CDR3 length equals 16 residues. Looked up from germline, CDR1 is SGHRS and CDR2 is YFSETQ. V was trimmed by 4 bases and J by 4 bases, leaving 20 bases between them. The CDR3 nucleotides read TGCGCCAGCAGCCCCGGGACGGTGGCCTTAAGAGAGACCCAGTACTTC. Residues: CASSPGTVALRETQYF.

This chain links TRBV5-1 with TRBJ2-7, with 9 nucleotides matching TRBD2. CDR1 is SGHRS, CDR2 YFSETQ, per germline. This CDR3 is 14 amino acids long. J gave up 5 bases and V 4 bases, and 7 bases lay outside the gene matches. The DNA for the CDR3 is TGCGCCAGCAGCGCGGGACTAGCCCTAAACGAGCAGTACTTC. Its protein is CASSAGLALNEQYF.

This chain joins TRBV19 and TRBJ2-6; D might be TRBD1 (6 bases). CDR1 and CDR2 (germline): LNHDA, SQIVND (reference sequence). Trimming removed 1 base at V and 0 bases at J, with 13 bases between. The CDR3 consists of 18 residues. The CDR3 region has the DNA TGTGCCAGTAGTATAGCCGCTGGACAGCCCTCTGGGGCCAACGTCCTGACTTTC. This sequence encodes CASSIAAGQPSGANVLTF. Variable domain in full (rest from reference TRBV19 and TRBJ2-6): DGGITQSPKYLFRKEGQNVTLSCEQNLNHDAMYWYRQDPGQGLRLIYYSQIVNDFQKGDIAEGYSVSREKKESFPLTVTSAQKNPTAFYLCASSIAAGQPSGANVLTFGAGSRLTVL.

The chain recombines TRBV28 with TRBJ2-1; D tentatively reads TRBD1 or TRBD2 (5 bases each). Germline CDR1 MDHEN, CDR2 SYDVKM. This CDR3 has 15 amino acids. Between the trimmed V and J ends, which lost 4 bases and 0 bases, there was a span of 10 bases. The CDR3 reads CASSSAGGSYNEQFF. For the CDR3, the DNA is TGTGCCAGCAGTTCGGCTGGGGGCTCCTACAATGAGCAGTTCTTC.

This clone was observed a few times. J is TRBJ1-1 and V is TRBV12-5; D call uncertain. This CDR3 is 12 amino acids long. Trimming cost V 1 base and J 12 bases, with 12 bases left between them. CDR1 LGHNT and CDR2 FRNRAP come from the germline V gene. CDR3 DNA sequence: TGTGCTAGTGGTTTGGGAGCGGGGATATCTTTCTTT. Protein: CASGLGAGISFF.

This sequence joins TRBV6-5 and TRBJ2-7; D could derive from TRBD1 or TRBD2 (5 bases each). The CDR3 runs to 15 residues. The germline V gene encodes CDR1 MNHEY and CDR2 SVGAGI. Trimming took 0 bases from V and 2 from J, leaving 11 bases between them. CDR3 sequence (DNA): TGTGCCAGCAGTTACTCAGTGGGGGTGACCTACGAGCAGTACTTC. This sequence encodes CASSYSVGVTYEQYF.

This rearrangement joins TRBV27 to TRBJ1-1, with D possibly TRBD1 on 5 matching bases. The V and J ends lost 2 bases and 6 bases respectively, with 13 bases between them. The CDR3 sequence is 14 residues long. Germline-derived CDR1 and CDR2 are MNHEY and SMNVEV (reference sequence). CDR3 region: CASSLERGFAEAFF. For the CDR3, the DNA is TGTGCCAGCAGTTTAGAGCGGGGGTTCGCTGAAGCTTTCTTT.

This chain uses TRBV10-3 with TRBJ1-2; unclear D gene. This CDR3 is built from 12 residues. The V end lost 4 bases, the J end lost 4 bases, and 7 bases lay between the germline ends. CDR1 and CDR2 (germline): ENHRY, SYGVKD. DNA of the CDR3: TGTGCCATCAGTGGTGAAGTCTATGGCTACACCTTC. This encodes CAISGEVYGYTF.

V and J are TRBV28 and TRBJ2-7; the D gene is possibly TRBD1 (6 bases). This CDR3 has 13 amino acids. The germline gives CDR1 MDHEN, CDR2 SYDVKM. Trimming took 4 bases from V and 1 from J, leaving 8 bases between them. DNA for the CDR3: TGTGCCAGCAGTTCAGGACAGTCCTACGAGCAGTACTTC. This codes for CASSSGQSYEQYF. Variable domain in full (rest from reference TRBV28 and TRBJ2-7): DVKVTQSSRYLVKRTGEKVFLECVQDMDHENMFWYRQDPGLGLRLIYFSYDVKMKEKGDIPEGYSVSREKKERFSLILESASTNQTSMYLCASSSGQSYEQYFGPGTRLTVT.

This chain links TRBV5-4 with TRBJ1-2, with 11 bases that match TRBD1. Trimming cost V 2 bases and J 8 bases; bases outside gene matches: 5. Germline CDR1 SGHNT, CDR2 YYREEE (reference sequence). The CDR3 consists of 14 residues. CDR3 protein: CASSLPGQGGGYTF. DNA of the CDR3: TGTGCCAGCAGCTTACCGGGACAGGGGGGAGGCTACACCTTC.

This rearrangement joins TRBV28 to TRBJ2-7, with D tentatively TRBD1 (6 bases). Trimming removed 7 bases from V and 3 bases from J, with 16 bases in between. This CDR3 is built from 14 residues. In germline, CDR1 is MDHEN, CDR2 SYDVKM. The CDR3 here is CASTIQGSNYEQYF. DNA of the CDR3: TGTGCCAGCACCATCCAGGGGTCCAACTACGAGCAGTACTTC.

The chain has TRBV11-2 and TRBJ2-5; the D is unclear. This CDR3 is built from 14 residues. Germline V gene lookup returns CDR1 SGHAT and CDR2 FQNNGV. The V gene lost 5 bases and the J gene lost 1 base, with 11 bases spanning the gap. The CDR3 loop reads CASSANIGQETQYF. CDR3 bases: TGTGCCAGCAGCGCGAACATTGGCCAAGAGACCCAGTACTTC.

DNA for the CDR3: TGTGCCAGCAGCCGGGGCTTCGGGACTGAAGCTTTCTTT. Translated, it gives CASSRGFGTEAFF. The chain links TRBV5-4 to TRBJ1-1; perhaps TRBD1 as D (5 bases). Looked up from germline, CDR1 is SGHNT and CDR2 is YYREEE (reference sequence). Trimming removed 4 bases from V and 5 bases from J, with 12 bases in between. The CDR3 totals 13 residues.

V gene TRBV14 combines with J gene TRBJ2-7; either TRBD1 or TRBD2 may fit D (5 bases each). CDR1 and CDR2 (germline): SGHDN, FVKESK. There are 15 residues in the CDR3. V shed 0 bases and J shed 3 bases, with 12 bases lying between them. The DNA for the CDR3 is TGTGCCAGCAGCCAAGATGTGGGACGGCGCTACGAGCAGTACTTC. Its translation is CASSQDVGRRYEQYF.

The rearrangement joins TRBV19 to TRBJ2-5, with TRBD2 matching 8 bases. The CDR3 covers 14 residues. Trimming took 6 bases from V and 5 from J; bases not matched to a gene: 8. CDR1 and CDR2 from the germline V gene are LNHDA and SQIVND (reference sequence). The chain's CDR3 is CASSNGGVLETQYF. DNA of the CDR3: TGTGCCAGTAGCAACGGGGGGGTGTTGGAGACCCAGTACTTC. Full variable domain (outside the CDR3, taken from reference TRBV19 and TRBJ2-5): DGGITQSPKYLFRKEGQNVTLSCEQNLNHDAMYWYRQDPGQGLRLIYYSQIVNDFQKGDIAEGYSVSREKKESFPLTVTSAQKNPTAFYLCASSNGGVLETQYFGPGTRLLVL.

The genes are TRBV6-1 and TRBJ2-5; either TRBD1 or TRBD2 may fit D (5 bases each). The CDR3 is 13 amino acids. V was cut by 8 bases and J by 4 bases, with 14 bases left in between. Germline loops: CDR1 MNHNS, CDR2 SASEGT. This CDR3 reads CASLTPGAETQYF. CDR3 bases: TGTGCCAGCCTCACCCCCGGGGCAGAGACCCAGTACTTC.

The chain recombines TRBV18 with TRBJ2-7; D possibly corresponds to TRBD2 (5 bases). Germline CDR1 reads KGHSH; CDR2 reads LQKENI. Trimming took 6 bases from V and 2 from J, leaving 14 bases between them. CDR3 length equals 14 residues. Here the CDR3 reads CASSPPSGPYEQYF. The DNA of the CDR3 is TGTGCCAGCTCCCCCCCAAGCGGCCCCTACGAGCAGTACTTC.

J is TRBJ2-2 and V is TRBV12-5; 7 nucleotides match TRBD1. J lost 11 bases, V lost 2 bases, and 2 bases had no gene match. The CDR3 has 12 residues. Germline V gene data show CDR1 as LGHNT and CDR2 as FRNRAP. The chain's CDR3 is CASGLTGVELFF. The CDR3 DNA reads TGTGCTAGTGGTTTGACAGGGGTCGAGCTGTTTTTT.